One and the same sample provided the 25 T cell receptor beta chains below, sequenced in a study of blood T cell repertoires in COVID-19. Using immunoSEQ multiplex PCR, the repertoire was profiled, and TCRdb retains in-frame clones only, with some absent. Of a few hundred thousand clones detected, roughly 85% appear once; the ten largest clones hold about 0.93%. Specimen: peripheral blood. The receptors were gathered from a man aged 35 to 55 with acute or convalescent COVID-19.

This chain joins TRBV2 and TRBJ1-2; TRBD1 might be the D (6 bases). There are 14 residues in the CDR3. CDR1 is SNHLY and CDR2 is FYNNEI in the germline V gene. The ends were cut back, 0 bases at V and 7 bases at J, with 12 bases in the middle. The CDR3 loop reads CASSEALRGSGYTF. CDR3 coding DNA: TGTGCCAGCAGTGAAGCGCTTAGGGGGTCTGGCTACACCTTC.

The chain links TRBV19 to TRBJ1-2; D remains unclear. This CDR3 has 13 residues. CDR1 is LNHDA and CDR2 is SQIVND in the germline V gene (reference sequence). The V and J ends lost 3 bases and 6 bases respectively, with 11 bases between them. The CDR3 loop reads CASSIRGLDGYTF. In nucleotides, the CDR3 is TGTGCCAGTAGTATTCGTGGCCTAGATGGCTACACCTTC.

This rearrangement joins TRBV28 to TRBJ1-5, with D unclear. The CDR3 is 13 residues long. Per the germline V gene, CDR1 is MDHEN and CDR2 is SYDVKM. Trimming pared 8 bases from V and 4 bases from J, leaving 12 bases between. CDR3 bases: TGTGCCAGCGTGACGGCGGGTAATCAGCCCCAGCATTTT. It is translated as CASVTAGNQPQHF.

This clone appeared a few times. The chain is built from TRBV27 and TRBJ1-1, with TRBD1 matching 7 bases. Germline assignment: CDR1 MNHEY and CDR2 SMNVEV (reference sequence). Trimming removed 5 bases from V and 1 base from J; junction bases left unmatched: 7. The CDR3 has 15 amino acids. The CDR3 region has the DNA TGTGCCAGCAGTATGACAGGGCGGTCGAACACTGAAGCTTTCTTT. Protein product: CASSMTGRSNTEAFF.

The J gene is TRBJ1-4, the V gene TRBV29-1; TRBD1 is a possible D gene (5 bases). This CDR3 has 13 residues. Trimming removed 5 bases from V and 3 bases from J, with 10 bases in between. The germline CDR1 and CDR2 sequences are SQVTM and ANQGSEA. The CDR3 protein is CSVNQGSNEKLFF. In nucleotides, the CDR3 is TGCAGCGTTAATCAGGGATCTAATGAAAAACTGTTTTTT.

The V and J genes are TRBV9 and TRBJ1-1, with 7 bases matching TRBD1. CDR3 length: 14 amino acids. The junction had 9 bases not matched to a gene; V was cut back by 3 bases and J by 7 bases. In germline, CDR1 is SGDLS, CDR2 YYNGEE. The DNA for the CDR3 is TGTGCCAGCAGCGAGACAGGGCAGGTAGGTGAAGCTTTCTTT. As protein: CASSETGQVGEAFF.

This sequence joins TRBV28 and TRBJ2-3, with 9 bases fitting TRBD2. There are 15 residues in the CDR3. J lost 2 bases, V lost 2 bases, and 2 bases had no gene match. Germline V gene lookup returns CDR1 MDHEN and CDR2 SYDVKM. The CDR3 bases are TGTGCCAGCAGTTTAGCGGGGGGGGACACAGATACGCAGTATTTT. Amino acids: CASSLAGGDTDTQYF.

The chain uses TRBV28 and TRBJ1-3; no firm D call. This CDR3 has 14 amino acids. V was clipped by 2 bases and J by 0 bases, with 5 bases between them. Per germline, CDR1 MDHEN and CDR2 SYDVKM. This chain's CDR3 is CASSLPSSGNTIYF. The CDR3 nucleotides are TGTGCCAGCAGTTTACCCAGCTCTGGAAACACCATATATTTT.

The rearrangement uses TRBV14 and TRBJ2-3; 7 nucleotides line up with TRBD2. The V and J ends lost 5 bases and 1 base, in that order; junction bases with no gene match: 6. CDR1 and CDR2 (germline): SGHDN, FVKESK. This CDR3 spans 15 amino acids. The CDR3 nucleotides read TGTGCCAGCAGCTCCCAGCGGGGAGGCACAGATACGCAGTATTTT. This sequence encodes CASSSQRGGTDTQYF.

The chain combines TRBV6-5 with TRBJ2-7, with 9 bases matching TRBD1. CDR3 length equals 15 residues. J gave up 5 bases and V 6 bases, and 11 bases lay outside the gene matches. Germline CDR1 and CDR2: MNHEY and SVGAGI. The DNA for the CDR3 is TGTGCCAGCAGGCTAGCCGGGACAGGGCACCACGAGCAGTACTTC. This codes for CASRLAGTGHHEQYF.

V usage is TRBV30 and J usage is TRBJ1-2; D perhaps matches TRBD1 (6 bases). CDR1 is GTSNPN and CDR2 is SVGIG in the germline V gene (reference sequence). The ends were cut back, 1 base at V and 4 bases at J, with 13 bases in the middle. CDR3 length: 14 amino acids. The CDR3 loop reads CAWSAGHLTYGYTF. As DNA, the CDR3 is TGTGCCTGGAGTGCGGGACACCTAACCTATGGCTACACCTTC.

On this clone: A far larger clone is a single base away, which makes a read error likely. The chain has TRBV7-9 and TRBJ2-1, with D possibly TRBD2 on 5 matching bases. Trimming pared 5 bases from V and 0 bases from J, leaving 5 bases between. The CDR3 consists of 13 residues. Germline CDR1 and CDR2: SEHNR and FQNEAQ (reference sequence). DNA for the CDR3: TGTGCCAGCAGCCGGGACTCCTACAATGAGCAGTTCTTC. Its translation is CASSRDSYNEQFF.

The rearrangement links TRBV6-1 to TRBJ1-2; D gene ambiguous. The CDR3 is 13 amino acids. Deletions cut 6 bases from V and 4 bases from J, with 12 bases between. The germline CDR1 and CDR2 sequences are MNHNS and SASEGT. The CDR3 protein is CASSPMALYGYTF. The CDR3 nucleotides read TGTGCCAGCAGCCCGATGGCCCTCTATGGCTACACCTTC.

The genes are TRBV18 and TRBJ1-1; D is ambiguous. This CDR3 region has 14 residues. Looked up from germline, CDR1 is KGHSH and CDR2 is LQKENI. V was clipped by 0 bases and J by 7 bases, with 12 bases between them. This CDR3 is CASSPPSGRSEAFF. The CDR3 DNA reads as TGTGCCAGCTCACCACCGTCGGGGAGGAGTGAAGCTTTCTTT.

This CDR3 is CASSQLGASGGTDTQYF. The CDR3 DNA reads as TGTGCCAGCAGCCAACTTGGAGCTAGCGGGGGCACAGATACGCAGTATTTT. The chain joins TRBV3-1 (or the pseudogene TRBV3-2) to TRBJ2-3; TRBD2 matches at 9 bases. Trimming at V came to 2 bases and at J to 1 base, leaving 7 bases not matched to a gene. This CDR3 is 17 amino acids long. Germline assignment: CDR1 LGHDT and CDR2 YNNKEL (reference sequence).

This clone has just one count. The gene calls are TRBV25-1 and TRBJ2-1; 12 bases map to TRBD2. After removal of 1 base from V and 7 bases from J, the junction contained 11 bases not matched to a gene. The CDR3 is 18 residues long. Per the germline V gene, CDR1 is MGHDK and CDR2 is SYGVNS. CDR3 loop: CASSEFGGAGLAGNEQFF. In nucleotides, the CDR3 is TGTGCCAGCAGTGAATTTGGTGGGGCTGGACTAGCGGGGAATGAGCAGTTCTTC.

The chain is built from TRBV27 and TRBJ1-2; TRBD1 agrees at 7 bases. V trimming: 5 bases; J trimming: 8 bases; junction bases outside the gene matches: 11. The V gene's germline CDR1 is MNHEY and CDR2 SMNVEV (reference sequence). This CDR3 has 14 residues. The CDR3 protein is CASSPRQGGGGYTF. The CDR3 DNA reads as TGTGCCAGCAGTCCCCGACAGGGTGGAGGGGGCTACACCTTC.

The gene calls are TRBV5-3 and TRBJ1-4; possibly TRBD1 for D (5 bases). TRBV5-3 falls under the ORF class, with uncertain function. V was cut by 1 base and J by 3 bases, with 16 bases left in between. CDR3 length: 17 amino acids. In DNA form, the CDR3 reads TGTGCCAGAAGCTTGTGCGTCAGGGAATACTCTAATGAAAAACTGTTTTTT. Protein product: CARSLCVREYSNEKLFF.

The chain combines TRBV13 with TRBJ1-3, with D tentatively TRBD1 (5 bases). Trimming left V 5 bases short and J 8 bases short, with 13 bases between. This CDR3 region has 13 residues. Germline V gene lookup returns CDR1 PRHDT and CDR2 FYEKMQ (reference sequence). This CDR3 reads CASSPGRGDTIYF. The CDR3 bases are TGTGCCAGCAGCCCGGGGAGGGGAGACACCATATATTTT.

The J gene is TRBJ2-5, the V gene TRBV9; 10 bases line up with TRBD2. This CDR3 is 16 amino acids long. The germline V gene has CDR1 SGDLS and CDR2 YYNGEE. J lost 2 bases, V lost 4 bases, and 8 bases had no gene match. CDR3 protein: CASSRAASGRQETQYF. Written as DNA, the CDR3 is TGTGCCAGCAGCAGGGCGGCTAGCGGGAGACAAGAGACCCAGTACTTC.

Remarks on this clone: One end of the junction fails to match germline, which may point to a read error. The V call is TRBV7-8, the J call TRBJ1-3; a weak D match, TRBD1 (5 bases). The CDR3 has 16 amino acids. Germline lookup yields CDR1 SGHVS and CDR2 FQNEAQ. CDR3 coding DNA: TGTGCCAGCACCTTAATGCCCAGGGTCTCTGGAAACACCATATATTTT. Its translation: CASTLMPRVSGNTIYF. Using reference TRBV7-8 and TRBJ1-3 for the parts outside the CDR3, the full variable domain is GAGVSQSPRYKVAKRGQDVALRCDPISGHVSLFWYQQALGQGPEFLTYFQNEAQLDKSGLPSDRFFAERPEGSVSTLKIQRTQQEDSAVYLCASTLMPRVSGNTIYFGEGSWLTVV.

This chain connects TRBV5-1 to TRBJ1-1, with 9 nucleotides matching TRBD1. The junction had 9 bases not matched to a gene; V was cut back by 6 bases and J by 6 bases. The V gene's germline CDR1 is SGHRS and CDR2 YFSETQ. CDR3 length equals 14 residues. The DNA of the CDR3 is TGCGCCAGCACAACCCGGGACAGGGTATCTGAAGCTTTCTTT. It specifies CASTTRDRVSEAFF.

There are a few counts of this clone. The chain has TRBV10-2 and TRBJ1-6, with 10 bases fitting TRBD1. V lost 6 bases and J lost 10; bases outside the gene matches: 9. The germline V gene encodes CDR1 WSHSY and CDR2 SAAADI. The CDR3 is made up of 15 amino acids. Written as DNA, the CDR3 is TGCGCCAGCAGATCCGGGACAGGGGACGCCTCACCCCTCCACTTT. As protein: CASRSGTGDASPLHF.

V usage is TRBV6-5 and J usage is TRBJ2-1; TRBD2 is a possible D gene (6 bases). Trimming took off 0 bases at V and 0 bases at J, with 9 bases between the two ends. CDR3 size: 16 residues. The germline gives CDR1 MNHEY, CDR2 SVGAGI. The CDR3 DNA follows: TGTGCCAGCAGTTACTCTCGGGGGACCTCCTACAATGAGCAGTTCTTC. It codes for CASSYSRGTSYNEQFF.

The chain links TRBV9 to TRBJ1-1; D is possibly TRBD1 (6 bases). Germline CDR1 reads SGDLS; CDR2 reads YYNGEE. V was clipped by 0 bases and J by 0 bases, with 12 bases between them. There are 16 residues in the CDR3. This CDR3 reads CASSVAPGGLNTEAFF. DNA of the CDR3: TGTGCCAGCAGCGTAGCTCCCGGGGGGCTGAACACTGAAGCTTTCTTT.